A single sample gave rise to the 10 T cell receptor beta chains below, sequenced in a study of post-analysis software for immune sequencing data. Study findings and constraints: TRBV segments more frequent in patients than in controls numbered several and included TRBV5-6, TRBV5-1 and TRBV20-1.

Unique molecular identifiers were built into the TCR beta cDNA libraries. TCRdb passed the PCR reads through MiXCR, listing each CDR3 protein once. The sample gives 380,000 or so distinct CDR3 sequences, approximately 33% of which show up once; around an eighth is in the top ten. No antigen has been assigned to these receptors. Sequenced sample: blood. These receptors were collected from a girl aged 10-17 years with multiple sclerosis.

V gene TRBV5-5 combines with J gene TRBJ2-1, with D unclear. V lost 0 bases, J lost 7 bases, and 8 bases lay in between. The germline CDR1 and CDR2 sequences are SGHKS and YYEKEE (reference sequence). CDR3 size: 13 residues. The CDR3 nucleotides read TGTGCCAGCAGCTTGGTCCAGTTAAATGAGCAGTTCTTC. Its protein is CASSLVQLNEQFF.

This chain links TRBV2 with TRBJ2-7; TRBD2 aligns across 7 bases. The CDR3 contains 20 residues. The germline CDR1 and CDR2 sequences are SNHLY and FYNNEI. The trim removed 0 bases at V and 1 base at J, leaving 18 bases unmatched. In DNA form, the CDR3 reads TGTGCCAGCAGTGAAGCGGGACTATCACAGAGACCACCAGGTTCCTACGAGCAGTACTTC. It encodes CASSEAGLSQRPPGSYEQYF.

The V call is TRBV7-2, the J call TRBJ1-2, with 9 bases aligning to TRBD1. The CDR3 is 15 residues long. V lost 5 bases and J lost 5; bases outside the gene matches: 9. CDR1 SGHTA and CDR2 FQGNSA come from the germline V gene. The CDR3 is CASSRRDRGKYGYTF. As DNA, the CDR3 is TGTGCCAGCAGCAGACGCGACAGGGGGAAGTATGGCTACACCTTC.

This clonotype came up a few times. CDR3 sequence reads: CASSTGSTGVETQYF. CDR3 nucleotides: TGTGCCAGCAGCACCGGTTCGACAGGGGTAGAGACCCAGTACTTC. This sequence joins TRBV7-2 and TRBJ2-5; 8 bases line up with TRBD1. V gave up 5 bases and J gave up 4 bases; unmatched junction bases: 9. Germline loops: CDR1 SGHTA, CDR2 FQGNSA. The CDR3 contains 15 residues.

The CDR3 DNA sequence: TGCGCCAGCAGCTTACACACTAGCGGGGTCCAAGAGACCCAGTACTTC. Its translation is CASSLHTSGVQETQYF. This chain joins TRBV5-1 and TRBJ2-5; 10 bases agree with TRBD2. V shed 2 bases and J 1 base; nucleotides not matched to a gene: 5. The CDR3 spans 16 residues. The germline CDR1 and CDR2 sequences are SGHRS and YFSETQ.

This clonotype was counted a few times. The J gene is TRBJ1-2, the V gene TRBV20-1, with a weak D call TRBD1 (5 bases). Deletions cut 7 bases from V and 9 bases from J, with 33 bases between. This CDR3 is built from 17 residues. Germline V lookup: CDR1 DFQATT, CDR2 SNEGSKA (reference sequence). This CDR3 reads CSGATGTRLIPAGSYTF. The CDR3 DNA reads TGCAGTGGCGCGACCGGGACCAGATTAATCCCTGCCGGAAGCTACACCTTC.

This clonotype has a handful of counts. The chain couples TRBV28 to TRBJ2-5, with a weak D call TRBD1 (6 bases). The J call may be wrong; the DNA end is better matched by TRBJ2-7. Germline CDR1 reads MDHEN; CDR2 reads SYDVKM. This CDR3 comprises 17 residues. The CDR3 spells CASSLLLLRAQGSEQYF. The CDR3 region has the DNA TGTGCCAGCAGTTTATTACTTCTCCGGGCCCAGGGGAGCGAGCAGTACTTC.

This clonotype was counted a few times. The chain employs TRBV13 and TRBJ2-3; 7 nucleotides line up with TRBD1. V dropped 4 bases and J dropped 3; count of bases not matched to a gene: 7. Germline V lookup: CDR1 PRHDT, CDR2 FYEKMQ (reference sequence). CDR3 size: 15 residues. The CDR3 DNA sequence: TGTGCCAGCAGCTCATACAGGGGCCGAACAGATACGCAGTATTTT. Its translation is CASSSYRGRTDTQYF.

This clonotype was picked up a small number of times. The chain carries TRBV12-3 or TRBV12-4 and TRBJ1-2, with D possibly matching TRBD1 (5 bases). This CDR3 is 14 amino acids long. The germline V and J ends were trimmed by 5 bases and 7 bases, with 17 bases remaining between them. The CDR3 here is CASSLFGAGLGYTF. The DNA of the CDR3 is TGTGCCAGCAGTCTATTCGGGGCAGGGCTTGGCTACACCTTC.

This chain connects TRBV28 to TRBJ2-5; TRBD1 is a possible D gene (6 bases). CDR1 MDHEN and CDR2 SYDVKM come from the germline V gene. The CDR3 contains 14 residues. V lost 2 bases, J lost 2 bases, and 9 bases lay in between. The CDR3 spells CASSLEGVQETQYF. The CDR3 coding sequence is TGTGCCAGCAGTTTAGAGGGGGTGCAAGAGACCCAGTACTTC.